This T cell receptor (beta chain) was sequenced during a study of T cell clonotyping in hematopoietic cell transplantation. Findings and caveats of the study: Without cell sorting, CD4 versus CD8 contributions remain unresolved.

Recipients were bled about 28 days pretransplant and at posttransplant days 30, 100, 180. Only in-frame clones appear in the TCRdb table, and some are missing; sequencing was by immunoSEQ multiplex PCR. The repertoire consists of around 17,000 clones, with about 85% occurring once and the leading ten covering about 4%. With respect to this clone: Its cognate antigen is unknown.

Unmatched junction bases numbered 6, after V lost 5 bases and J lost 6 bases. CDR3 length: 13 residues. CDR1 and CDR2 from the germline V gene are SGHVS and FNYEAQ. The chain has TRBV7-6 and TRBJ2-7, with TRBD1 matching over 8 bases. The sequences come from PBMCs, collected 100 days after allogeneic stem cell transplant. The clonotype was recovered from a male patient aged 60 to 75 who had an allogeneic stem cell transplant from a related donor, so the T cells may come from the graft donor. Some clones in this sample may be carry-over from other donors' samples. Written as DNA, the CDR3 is TGTGCCAGCAGCACCAGACAGGGGATCGAGCAGTACTTC. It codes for CASSTRQGIEQYF.